Below are 21 T cell receptor beta chains sequenced from a single sample in a study of Graves' ophthalmopathy and Graves' hyperthyroidism. For repertoire sequencing, the TCR beta CDR3 regions were amplified from RNA transcripts. Scientists carried out first-round RT-PCR using HTBI primers and then a second-round multiplex PCR. TCRdb re-derived calls from the multiplex PCR reads in MiXCR, one entry per CDR3 protein. The profile shows roughly 700,000 distinct CDR3 sequences, approximately 40% of them singletons. The sequenced sample consisted of peripheral blood. The receptors were gathered from an adult man with Graves' ophthalmopathy.

At least ten counts were recorded for this clonotype. The V gene is TRBV9, the J gene TRBJ1-6; 7 bases fit TRBD1. The CDR3 extends over 14 amino acids. Trimming at V came to 3 bases and at J to 7 bases, leaving 4 bases not matched to a gene. Germline assignment: CDR1 SGDLS and CDR2 YYNGEE. CDR3 amino acids: CASSEGQPNSPLHF. The CDR3 region has the DNA TGTGCCAGCAGCGAGGGACAGCCGAATTCACCCCTCCACTTT.

In regard to this clonotype: The junction differs from germline at one of its ends, possibly a read error. J is TRBJ2-5 and V is TRBV5-6, with TRBD2 matching over 13 bases. The CDR3 totals 16 residues. Germline V lookup: CDR1 SGHDT, CDR2 YYEEEE. This CDR3 is CASSLKGLAGYEIQYF. The CDR3 nucleotides read TGTGCCAGCAGCTTGAAGGGACTAGCGGGGTATGAGATCCAGTACTTC. Together with reference TRBV5-6 and TRBJ2-5, the CDR3 gives the full variable domain: DAGVTQSPTHLIKTRGQQVTLRCSPKSGHDTVSWYQQALGQGPQFIFQYYEEEERQRGNFPDRFSGHQFPNYSSELNVNALLLGDSALYLCASSLKGLAGYEIQYFGPGTRLLVL.

V usage is TRBV20-1 and J usage is TRBJ1-6; TRBD1 might be the D (5 bases). V lost 6 bases to trimming and J lost 7 bases, with 16 bases between them. Per the germline V gene, CDR1 is DFQATT and CDR2 is SNEGSKA (reference sequence). The CDR3 is 14 residues long. CDR3 nucleotides: TGCAGTGCCAGGACATTTGTGGAAAATTCACCCCTCCACTTT. Protein sequence: CSARTFVENSPLHF.

This clonotype was seen at least ten times. V and J are TRBV6-5 and TRBJ1-5; D might be TRBD1 (6 bases). The CDR3 covers 13 residues. Germline CDR1 reads MNHEY; CDR2 reads SVGAGI. V dropped 5 bases and J dropped 6 bases, with 11 bases sitting between them. The CDR3 region is CASSQGFGQPQHF. CDR3 nucleotides: TGTGCCAGCAGTCAGGGGTTCGGTCAGCCCCAGCATTTT.

The rearrangement uses TRBV25-1 and TRBJ2-6; D is unresolved. This CDR3 has 15 amino acids. V was clipped by 8 bases and J by 0 bases, with 11 bases between them. Per germline, CDR1 MGHDK and CDR2 SYGVNS. In DNA form, the CDR3 reads TGTGCCAGCGTTGATGGCCCCTCTGGGGCCAACGTCCTGACTTTC. It yields the protein CASVDGPSGANVLTF.

This clonotype was seen more than once but under ten times. The chain recombines TRBV9 with TRBJ2-7, with 12 bases that match TRBD2. Looked up from germline, CDR1 is SGDLS and CDR2 is YYNGEE. V was pared by 2 bases and J by 5 bases, with 5 bases of the junction left unmatched. The CDR3 is 15 amino acids. The CDR3 DNA is TGTGCCAGCAGCGTTGGACTAGCGGGACTCAACGAGCAGTACTTC. Residues: CASSVGLAGLNEQYF.

This clonotype was observed many times. The chain is built from TRBV5-1 and TRBJ2-7; 11 nucleotides line up with TRBD2. V lost 4 bases and J lost 1; bases outside the gene matches: 4. The CDR3 spans 15 residues. Germline CDR1 is SGHRS and CDR2 is YFSETQ. The CDR3 DNA sequence: TGCGCCAGCAGCGGAGGGACTAGCGGTTCCTACGAGCAGTACTTC. Protein product: CASSGGTSGSYEQYF.

The chain recombines TRBV5-1 with TRBJ1-4, with 11 bases aligning to TRBD1. Looked up from germline, CDR1 is SGHRS and CDR2 is YFSETQ. The CDR3 runs to 16 residues. The V segment lost 2 bases and the J segment 6 bases; nucleotides outside the gene matches: 6. The CDR3 bases are TGCGCCAGCAGCTTAAACGCGGACAGGGGGCATGAAAAACTGTTTTTT. Translated: CASSLNADRGHEKLFF.

This clonotype was counted once. In DNA form, the CDR3 reads TGCAGTGCTAGAGCCGGGACTAGCGGGAGCGTAGAGACCCAGTACTTC. Residues: CSARAGTSGSVETQYF. The chain has TRBV29-1 and TRBJ2-5; 14 bases are a match to TRBD2. Germline assignment: CDR1 SQVTM and CDR2 ANQGSEA. CDR3 length: 16 amino acids.

As regards this clonotype: A much larger clonotype is one base distant, so this may be a read error. The chain joins TRBV25-1 to TRBJ1-5; a weak D match, TRBD1 (6 bases). CDR1 and CDR2 from the germline V gene are MGHDK and SYGVNS. This CDR3 spans 15 amino acids. Trimming removed 2 bases at V and 2 bases at J, with 10 bases between. The CDR3 nucleotides read TGTGCCAGCAGTGAACTCAGGGGTGGCAATCAGCCCCAGCATTTT. Translated, it gives CASSELRGGNQPQHF.

Note on this clonotype: This may come from a read error, since a much larger clone is one base off. The chain combines TRBV7-3 with TRBJ2-7; D remains ambiguous. Trimming took off 2 bases at V and 0 bases at J, with 8 bases between the two ends. The V gene's germline CDR1 is SGHTA and CDR2 FQGTGA. CDR3 length: 14 residues. CDR3 residues: CASSLADLSYEQYF. DNA for the CDR3: TGTGCCAGCAGCTTAGCGGACCTCTCCTACGAGCAGTACTTC.

This clonotype has a count of ten or more. The rearrangement links TRBV2 to TRBJ1-2; D is ambiguous. This CDR3 has 13 amino acids. With 5 bases removed from V and 2 bases from J, the gap between germline ends came to 9 bases. The germline V gene has CDR1 SNHLY and CDR2 FYNNEI. CDR3 nucleotides: TGTGCCAGCAGTTCCCGGTCGAACTATGGCTACACCTTC. This gives the protein CASSSRSNYGYTF.

This chain links TRBV2 with TRBJ1-1; 10 positions agree with TRBD1. The trim removed 6 bases at V and 4 bases at J, leaving 8 bases unmatched. CDR3 length: 15 amino acids. Germline V lookup: CDR1 SNHLY, CDR2 FYNNEI. CDR3 protein: CASRVHGTGATEAFF. The CDR3 DNA reads TGTGCCAGCAGGGTACACGGGACAGGGGCCACTGAAGCTTTCTTT.

This clonotype was counted ten times or more. The chain links TRBV7-9 to TRBJ2-2; D may be TRBD1 (5 bases). Looked up from germline, CDR1 is SEHNR and CDR2 is FQNEAQ (reference sequence). The V end was cut by 2 bases, the J end by 1 base, with 5 bases between. The CDR3 is 14 residues long. CDR3: CASSLQGNTGELFF. In nucleotides, the CDR3 is TGTGCCAGCAGCTTACAGGGGAACACCGGGGAGCTGTTTTTT.

This clonotype was observed at least ten times. This chain uses TRBV29-1 with TRBJ2-7; 10 nucleotides line up with TRBD2. Germline trimming cut 2 bases from V and 0 bases from J; bases unmatched to any gene: 1. Germline V lookup: CDR1 SQVTM, CDR2 ANQGSEA. CDR3 length: 14 amino acids. CDR3 bases: TGCAGCGTTGAAACTAGCGGGAACTCCTACGAGCAGTACTTC. Amino acid sequence: CSVETSGNSYEQYF.

In its sample, this clonotype was seen a few times. This chain uses TRBV19 with TRBJ1-2; 8 bases are shared with TRBD1. This CDR3 region has 15 residues. The V gene end was trimmed by 1 base and the J gene end by 3 bases; junction bases not matched to a gene: 4. Germline assignment: CDR1 LNHDA and CDR2 SQIVND (reference sequence). The CDR3 region is CASSIATGGDYGYTF. In DNA, the CDR3 is TGTGCCAGTAGTATAGCAACAGGGGGTGACTATGGCTACACCTTC.

This clonotype was recorded a few times. The chain uses TRBV19 and TRBJ2-5, with 10 bases identical to TRBD2. Germline V gives CDR1 LNHDA, CDR2 SQIVND (reference sequence). The J segment lost 2 bases and the V segment lost 6 bases, leaving 9 bases of the junction unmatched. CDR3 size: 16 residues. The CDR3 DNA reads TGTGCCAGTAGAAATATAGCGGGGGGCCTTCAAGAGACCCAGTACTTC. Protein sequence: CASRNIAGGLQETQYF.

The chain joins TRBV29-1 to TRBJ1-2; 8 bases agree with TRBD1. The J segment lost 4 bases and the V segment lost 7 bases, leaving 17 bases of the junction unmatched. CDR1 and CDR2 (germline): SQVTM, ANQGSEA. This CDR3 is 16 amino acids long. CDR3 bases: TGCAGCGGAAGGGGTTGGACAGGGTATCGCGGCTATGGCTACACCTTC. Translating gives CSGRGWTGYRGYGYTF. Based on the CDR3 plus reference TRBV29-1 and TRBJ1-2, the full variable domain is SAVISQKPSRDICQRGTSLTIQCQVDSQVTMMFWYRQQPGQSLTLIATANQGSEATYESGFVIDKFPISRPNLTFSTLTVSNMSPEDSSIYLCSGRGWTGYRGYGYTFGSGTRLTVV.

This clonotype is a singleton in its sample. V is TRBV7-1 and J is TRBJ1-1; D perhaps matches TRBD1 (5 bases). TRBV7-1 is marked as an open reading frame, function uncertain. The CDR3 spans 15 residues. Trimming left V 3 bases short and J 3 bases short, with 14 bases between. CDR3 DNA sequence: TGTGCCAGCAGCTCCGGGTTACAGGAACACACTGAAGCTTTCTTT. Encoded protein: CASSSGLQEHTEAFF.

The table lists this clonotype with many counts. One junction end does not reproduce the germline sequence, and a read error may be involved. The chain couples TRBV24-1 to TRBJ1-5; D uncertain. Germline V lookup: CDR1 KGHDR, CDR2 SFDVKD. The CDR3 consists of 13 residues. Here the CDR3 reads CASSLAGPQPQHF. As DNA, the CDR3 is TGCGCCAGCAGCTTGGCTGGTCCCCAGCCCCAGCATTTT.

At least ten counts were recorded for this clonotype. V and J are TRBV29-1 and TRBJ2-2, with D maybe TRBD2 (6 bases). The V and J ends lost 0 bases and 3 bases respectively, with 14 bases between them. This CDR3 comprises 16 residues. CDR1 is SQVTM and CDR2 is ANQGSEA in the germline V gene. The DNA for the CDR3 is TGCAGCGTTGAAGATACGGGGGACGAGGACACCGGGGAGCTGTTTTTT. Translating it yields CSVEDTGDEDTGELFF.